These T cell receptor beta chains were read from a single sample in a study of Tregs in tolerant kidney transplant recipients. The table came from immunoSEQ multiplex PCR; TCRdb's copy has only in-frame clones and leaves some out. In the table there are about 120,000 clones, around 91% of which are singletons. The specimen was CD4+ T cells from blood. Receptor source: a human donor in good health. Both conserved end residues are part of each CDR3. Only some rows state a clone size, as once, few, many or a class for expanded clones.

- | TRBV19 | CASRGGLATNEKLFF
- | TRBV7-8 | CASSLRERGPSSGNTIYF
- | TRBV6-5 | CASSYSKREGNEQFF
- | TRBV11-2 | CASSFSNSGSPLHF
- | TRBV18 | CASSSLGMNTGELFF
- | TRBV10-2 | CASSESRDGTEAFF
few | TRBV7-9 | CASSLARGRNGSNQPQHF
- | TRBV9 | CASPQEGLTDTQYF
- | TRBV7-9 | CASSAQGPSYGYTF
- | TRBV20-1 | CSALGQETQYF
- | TRBV18 | CASSPGRENTEAFF
once | TRBV5-1 | CASSGGGPGETQYF
- | TRBV6-4 | CASSDSGTSGSNEQFF
- | TRBV27 | CATQGLGRTDTQYF
- | TRBV5-4 | CASSPSGGGYTF
- | TRBV5-4 | CASSNQYSGRARETQYF
once | TRBV5-8 | CASNSGPYGYTF
- | TRBV30 | CAWSRHTTNEKLFF
- | TRBV6-5 | CASSYLHTDTQYF
- | TRBV20-1 | CSARDGEETDF
- | TRBV9 | CASSARGYDYGYTF
- | TRBV10-2 | CASSESTGEQYF
- | TRBV9 | CASSAGILNEKLFF
- | TRBV27 | CASRAGGVYNEQFF
- | TRBV20-1 | CSAKKLEAFF
- | TRBV19 | CASSILGGATYNEQFF
- | TRBV6-6 | CASRPSGGYEQYF
once | TRBV6-6 | CASSYPTGEQYF
- | TRBV11-3 | CASSPGTGPTDTQYF
- | TRBV21-1 | CASSKPASWGTDTQYF
- | TRBV7-9 | CASSLTSGTNTDTQYF
- | TRBV5-1 | CASSPRTSGRGSSYNEQFF
- | TRBV6-4 | CASSDQRQIQYF
- | TRBV14 | CASSQWTGYTDTQYF
- | TRBV10-3 | CAISPDPGQNQPQHF
once | TRBV7-9 | CASSSAGLEQPQHF
- | TRBV7-2 | CASSFQTGPNQPQHF
- | TRBV5-1 | CASSLGELRNTEAFF
- | TRBV7-2 | CASSLGRTDTQYF
- | TRBV30 | CAWSSSRDFYEQYF
- | TRBV19 | CASNKPGRMNTEAFF
- | TRBV7-8 | CASSLGRDPYSYEQYF
- | TRBV15 | CATSREGRSSYNEQFF
- | TRBV7-8 | CASSLQTQLSYEQYF
- | TRBV2 | CASRDRGYLIEAFF
- | TRBV10-2 | CASREGQVNQPQHF
- | TRBV19 | CASSRASGGSWQETQYF
- | TRBV5-1 | CASSLSSGGLYYEQYF